This T cell receptor beta chain emerged from a study of cytomegalovirus exposure and HLA in healthy donors. In the study overall: It was reported in a later analysis that the 95 to 150 validation repertoires used the same platform as the approximately 600 first-cohort repertoires. Overall study results and limits: Around 160 TCR beta chains were listed as cytomegalovirus-associated. Rarity marked most TCR sequences, yet some public TCRs occurred in many donors.

With respect to this clone: Its antigen is not identified.

V was shortened by 5 bases and J by 0 bases, with 12 bases between the two germline ends. Germline values: CDR1 SEHNR, CDR2 FQNEAQ (reference sequence). This CDR3 is 15 amino acids long. Sequencing used immunoSEQ multiplex PCR; TCRdb keeps in-frame clones, though not all of them. The data contain roughly 60,000 clones, under 95% of them singletons. While the first cohort had around 700 subjects, the donors belonged to the separate validation cohort of 120 subjects. The receptor's source is a woman aged 18-29 years in good health and CMV-seronegative. The chain joins TRBV7-9 to TRBJ2-3, with D possibly matching TRBD2 (6 bases). The sequenced sample was PBMCs. The CDR3 sequence is CASSPWRGSTDTQYF. The CDR3, as DNA: TGTGCCAGCAGCCCCTGGCGGGGTAGCACAGATACGCAGTATTTT.